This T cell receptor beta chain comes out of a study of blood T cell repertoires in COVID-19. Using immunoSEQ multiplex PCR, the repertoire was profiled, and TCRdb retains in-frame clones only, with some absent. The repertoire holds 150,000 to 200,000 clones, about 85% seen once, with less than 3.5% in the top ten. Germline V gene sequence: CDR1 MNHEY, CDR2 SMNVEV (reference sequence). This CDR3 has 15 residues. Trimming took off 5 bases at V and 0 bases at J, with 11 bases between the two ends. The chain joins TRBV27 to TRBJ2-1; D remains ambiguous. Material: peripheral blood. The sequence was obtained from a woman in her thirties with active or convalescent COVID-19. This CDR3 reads CASSPTRVSYNEQFF. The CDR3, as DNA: TGTGCCAGCAGTCCTACGCGTGTCTCCTACAATGAGCAGTTCTTC.